The clone carrying this T cell receptor beta chain was recorded a few times. Original methodology: Estimated nucleated cell counts came from reference gene primer amplification. Clones were sequenced by immunoSEQ multiplex PCR, and TCRdb holds only the in-frame ones, with some missing. V, J and clone size derive from that table, while D and trimming were established from the DNA sequence. The sample records 100,000 to 120,000 clones, about 80% being singletons. This entry comes from a study of blood T cell repertoires in COVID-19. Study-level background: COVID-19 samples from acute and convalescent phases originated in the United States, Italy and Spain. The analysed material was cDNA or gDNA that came from T cells, B-cell-depleted T cells, or PBMCs.

Sequenced sample: peripheral blood. The TCR comes from a woman in her forties with acute or convalescent COVID-19.

CDR3 coding DNA: TGTGCCAGCAGCCGACAAAATTCACCCCTCCACTTT. This encodes CASSRQNSPLHF. The V and J genes are TRBV25-1 and TRBJ1-6; D uncertain. V gave up 6 bases and J gave up 7 bases, with 7 bases separating them. Germline V lookup: CDR1 MGHDK, CDR2 SYGVNS. The CDR3 is 12 residues long. Full variable domain (outside the CDR3, taken from reference TRBV25-1 and TRBJ1-6): EADIYQTPRYLVIGTGKKITLECSQTMGHDKMYWYQQDPGMELHLIHYSYGVNSTEKGDLSSESTVSRIRTEHFPLTLESARPSHTSQYLCASSRQNSPLHFGNGTRLTVT.